The text below deals with one T cell receptor beta chain. Its cognate antigen is unknown. This specimen belongs to a study of cytomegalovirus exposure and HLA in healthy donors. The study's findings and limits: For presence/absence analyses, sequencing depth was assumed to be roughly uniform across donors. There were several of the most significant clusters that appeared linked to common viral pathogens in a later analysis. Donors belonging to an Asian-associated ancestry cluster reportedly showed fewer N-insertions in productive TCRs than the roughly 700-donor mean, according to what a later analysis found.

Researchers ran the PCR with 60 Vbeta and 13 Jbeta primers. Generated by immunoSEQ multiplex PCR, the TCRdb table keeps only in-frame clones and is missing some. This table has some 130,000 clones, roughly three quarters appearing once. The CDR3 totals 16 residues. Trimming took 1 base from V and 4 from J; bases not matched to a gene: 8. Per germline, CDR1 SGHTA and CDR2 FQGNSA. This clonotype was obtained from a man between 35 and 55 years old in good health and CMV-seronegative. This chain links TRBV7-2 with TRBJ2-3; 7 bases align to TRBD2. The specimen was PBMCs. This CDR3 is CASSLVAGDPPDTQYF. CDR3 in DNA: TGTGCCAGCAGCTTAGTGGCGGGGGACCCGCCAGATACGCAGTATTTT. The full variable domain, its missing parts supplied by reference TRBV7-2 and TRBJ2-3, is GAGVSQSPSNKVTEKGKDVELRCDPISGHTALYWYRQSLGQGLEFLIYFQGNSAPDKSGLPSDRFSAERTGGSVSTLTIQRTQQEDSAVYLCASSLVAGDPPDTQYFGPGTRLTVL.